Each of the 16 T cell receptor beta chains below was sequenced from the same sample in a study of CD8 T cells in ankylosing spondylitis. General observations from the study: A TCR beta motif made of eight highly homologous variants seemed typical of ankylosing spondylitis blood.

TCRdb reanalysed the 5' RACE reads using MiXCR and keeps one entry per CDR3 protein. The table has more than 600,000 distinct CDR3 sequences, roughly 20% seen once. Their antigens remain unidentified. What was sequenced was blood, either unsorted or a sorted T cell fraction (not recorded which). These receptors were obtained from a male donor with ankylosing spondylitis.

The chain couples TRBV20-1 to TRBJ2-7; 7 nucleotides agree with TRBD2. Germline lookup yields CDR1 DFQATT and CDR2 SNEGSKA (reference sequence). The CDR3 length is 14 residues. The V and J ends lost 6 bases and 2 bases, in that order; junction bases with no gene match: 10. CDR3 in amino acids: CSAGEPSGTYEQYF. CDR3 coding DNA: TGCAGTGCGGGAGAGCCTAGCGGAACCTACGAGCAGTACTTC.

This clonotype has a handful of counts. J is TRBJ1-5 and V is TRBV10-2, with a possible D match to TRBD1 (6 bases). The V gene's germline CDR1 is WSHSY and CDR2 SAAADI. Trimming left V 3 bases short and J 4 bases short, with 10 bases between. The CDR3 extends over 14 amino acids. Here the CDR3 reads CASSDRGRNQPQHF. CDR3 in DNA: TGCGCCAGCAGTGATAGGGGGAGGAATCAGCCCCAGCATTTT.

This clonotype came up once. The genes are TRBV5-4 and TRBJ2-2; the match to TRBD1 covers 7 bases. The CDR3 consists of 16 residues. Germline CDR1 SGHNT, CDR2 YYREEE (reference sequence). V trimming: 4 bases; J trimming: 3 bases; junction bases outside the gene matches: 9. DNA for the CDR3: TGTGCCAGCAGCCCCGGACAGGAATCCCACACCGGGGAGCTGTTTTTT. This codes for CASSPGQESHTGELFF.

This clonotype was found a few times. The rearrangement links TRBV6-2 or TRBV6-3 to TRBJ2-1; 9 bases line up with TRBD2. The germline V gene encodes CDR1 MNHEY and CDR2 SVGEGT. The CDR3 covers 19 residues. Trimming cost V 2 bases and J 2 bases; bases outside gene matches: 13. The CDR3 bases are TGTGCCAGCAGTTACGTAACGCGGCTAGCGGGATCCCCCTACAATGAGCAGTTCTTC. Protein sequence: CASSYVTRLAGSPYNEQFF.

This clonotype was counted only a few times. The chain carries TRBV12-2 and TRBJ2-4. TRBV12-2 is described as a pseudogene. The CDR3 contains 17 residues. The CDR3 reads CASRLAYEKGYKNIQYF. CDR3 nucleotide sequence: TGTGCAAGTCGCTTAGCGTATGAAAAGGGCTACAAAAACATTCAGTACTTC.

This clonotype has just a few counts. The chain combines TRBV20-1 with TRBJ2-2, with 8 bases that match TRBD2. The CDR3 is made up of 15 amino acids. Germline trimming cut 0 bases from V and 8 bases from J; bases unmatched to any gene: 8. Germline V CDR1 and CDR2: DFQATT, SNEGSKA (reference sequence). This chain's CDR3 is CSAREGQRGTGELFF. DNA for the CDR3: TGCAGTGCTAGAGAGGGCCAGCGGGGGACAGGGGAGCTGTTTTTT.

This chain connects TRBV4-1 to TRBJ2-2; D is undetermined. V was clipped by 1 base and J by 3 bases, with 12 bases between them. The CDR3 is 16 residues long. CDR1 is MGHRA, CDR2 YSYEKL, per germline. The CDR3 loop reads CASSQVLGIYTGELFF. CDR3 nucleotide sequence: TGCGCCAGCAGCCAAGTTCTGGGGATTTACACCGGGGAGCTGTTTTTT.

A note on this clonotype: A read error may account for a junction end that differs from germline. This rearrangement joins TRBV6-4 to TRBJ1-2; the D gene is possibly TRBD1 (6 bases). Germline CDR1 and CDR2: MRHNA and SNTAGT. The CDR3 is 11 amino acids. In nucleotides, the CDR3 is TGTGCCAGCAGTGTCCCCGGGGGCGCGGGCTTC. This encodes CASSVPGGAGF.

The J gene is TRBJ2-2, the V gene TRBV12-3 or TRBV12-4; possible D gene TRBD2, 6 bases. This CDR3 has 11 residues. Trimming removed 10 bases at V and 7 bases at J, with 10 bases between. CDR3 sequence (DNA): TGTGCCACGGGGGAGGTCGGGGAGCTGTTTTTT. It specifies CATGEVGELFF.

This clonotype has more than one count but fewer than ten. This chain joins TRBV12-3 or TRBV12-4 and TRBJ2-5; 9 bases map to TRBD2. Unmatched junction bases numbered 5, after V lost 1 base and J lost 5 bases. The CDR3 is 15 amino acids. The CDR3 sequence: CASSLVSGSRETQYF. CDR3 sequence (DNA): TGTGCCAGCAGTTTAGTTAGCGGGAGTAGGGAGACCCAGTACTTC.

This clonotype was recorded a few times. The chain joins TRBV7-6 to TRBJ2-1; 7 nucleotides line up with TRBD2. V trimming: 3 bases; J trimming: 5 bases; junction bases outside the gene matches: 19. This CDR3 spans 19 amino acids. From germline, CDR1 is SGHVS and CDR2 FNYEAQ. The CDR3 protein is CASSLHLALGLADDNEQFF. The CDR3 nucleotides read TGTGCCAGCAGCTTGCACCTAGCGTTAGGTCTAGCGGATGACAATGAGCAGTTCTTC.

This clonotype was picked up a small number of times. This chain connects TRBV29-1 to TRBJ2-7; D is possibly TRBD2 (6 bases). V lost 1 base and J 4 bases, leaving 8 bases between the germline ends. The germline gives CDR1 SQVTM, CDR2 ANQGSEA. This CDR3 comprises 12 residues. CDR3 nucleotide sequence: TGCAGCGTTGAAGTGGGGGGATACGAGCAGTACTTC. Translated: CSVEVGGYEQYF.

In its sample, this clonotype was seen a few times. The chain is built from TRBV12-3 or TRBV12-4 and TRBJ2-2; 9 nucleotides line up with TRBD1. Trimming at V came to 8 bases and at J to 6 bases, leaving 1 base not matched to a gene. CDR3 length equals 12 residues. The DNA of the CDR3 is TGTGCCAGCGGGACAGGGTCCGGGGAGCTGTTTTTT. Translation: CASGTGSGELFF.

The chain has TRBV30 and TRBJ1-2; D remains ambiguous. The V gene lost 0 bases and the J gene lost 4 bases, with 18 bases spanning the gap. This CDR3 has 16 residues. Looked up from germline, CDR1 is GTSNPN and CDR2 is SVGIG (reference sequence). The CDR3 sequence is CAWSVAGIDGLYGYTF. CDR3 DNA sequence: TGTGCCTGGAGTGTAGCAGGAATTGACGGTCTCTATGGCTACACCTTC.

This chain uses TRBV29-1 with TRBJ2-3; 9 bases align to TRBD1. CDR3 length equals 15 residues. The germline CDR1 and CDR2 sequences are SQVTM and ANQGSEA. J gave up 3 bases and V 6 bases, and 10 bases lay outside the gene matches. In nucleotides, the CDR3 is TGCAGCGTCACCCCGGGACAGGGAAGAACAGATACGCAGTATTTT. Amino acids: CSVTPGQGRTDTQYF.

This clonotype turned up a few times. The V call is TRBV12-3 or TRBV12-4, the J call TRBJ2-5, with 7 bases identical to TRBD1. The CDR3 consists of 15 residues. With 3 bases clipped from V and 1 base from J, the junction kept 5 bases outside the gene matches. CDR3 region: CASSFSGGGQETQYF. Here the CDR3 DNA reads TGTGCCAGCAGTTTTTCAGGGGGTGGCCAAGAGACCCAGTACTTC.